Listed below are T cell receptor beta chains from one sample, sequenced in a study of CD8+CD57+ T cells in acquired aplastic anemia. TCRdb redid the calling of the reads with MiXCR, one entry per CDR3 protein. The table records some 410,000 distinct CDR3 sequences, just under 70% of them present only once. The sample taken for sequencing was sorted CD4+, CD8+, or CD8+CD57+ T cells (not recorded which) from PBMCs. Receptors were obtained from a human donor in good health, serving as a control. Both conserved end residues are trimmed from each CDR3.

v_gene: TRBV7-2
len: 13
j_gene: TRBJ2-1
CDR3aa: ASSFRTGDLGYTF

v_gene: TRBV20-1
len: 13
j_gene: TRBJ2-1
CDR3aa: SATDTSGGANEQF

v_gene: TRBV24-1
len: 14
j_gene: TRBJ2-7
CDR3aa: ATSDPGTGGTNEQY

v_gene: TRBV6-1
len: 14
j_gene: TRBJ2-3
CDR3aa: ASSELGTPSTDTQY

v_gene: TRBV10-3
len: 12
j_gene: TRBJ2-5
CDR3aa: AISGQDGGETQY

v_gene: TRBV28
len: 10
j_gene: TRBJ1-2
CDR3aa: ASVSVLDGYT

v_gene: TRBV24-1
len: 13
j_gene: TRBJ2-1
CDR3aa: ATSVRGGGRNEQF

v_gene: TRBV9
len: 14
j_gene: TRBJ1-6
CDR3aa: ASGVGGTGEYSPLH

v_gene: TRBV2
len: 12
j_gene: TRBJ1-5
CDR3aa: ASKAVYSNQPQH

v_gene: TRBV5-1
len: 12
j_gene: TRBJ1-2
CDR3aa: ASSSLGQDYGYT

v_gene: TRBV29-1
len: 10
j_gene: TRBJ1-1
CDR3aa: SLGQGVTVAF

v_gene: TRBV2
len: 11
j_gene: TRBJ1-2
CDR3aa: ASMFGGDYGYT

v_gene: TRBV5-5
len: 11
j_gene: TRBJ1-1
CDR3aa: ASSQEGDTEAF

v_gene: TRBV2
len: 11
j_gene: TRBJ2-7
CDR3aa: ASMRGVSGQQY

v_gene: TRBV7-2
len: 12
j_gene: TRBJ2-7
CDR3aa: ASSLVGSTYEQY

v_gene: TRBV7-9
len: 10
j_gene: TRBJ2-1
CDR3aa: ASSGGFNEQF

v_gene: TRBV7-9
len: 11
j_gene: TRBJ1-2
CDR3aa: ASSAEADYGYT

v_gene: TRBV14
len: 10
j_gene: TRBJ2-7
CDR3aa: ASSLTRPERY

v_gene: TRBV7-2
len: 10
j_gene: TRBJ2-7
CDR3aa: ASSSGPYEQY

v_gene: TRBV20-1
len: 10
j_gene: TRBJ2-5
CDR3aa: SAPDKRETQY

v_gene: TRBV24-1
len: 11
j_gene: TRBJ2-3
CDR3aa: ATRGTTTDTQY

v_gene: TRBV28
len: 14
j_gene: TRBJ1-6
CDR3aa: ASRRGTSSYNSPLH

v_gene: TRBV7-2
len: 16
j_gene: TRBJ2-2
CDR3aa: ASSLPNEEFSEPGELF

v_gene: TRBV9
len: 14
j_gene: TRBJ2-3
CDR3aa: ASGGGVHHSTDTQY

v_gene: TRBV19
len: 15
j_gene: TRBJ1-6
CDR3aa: ASSPRRDELQSSPLH

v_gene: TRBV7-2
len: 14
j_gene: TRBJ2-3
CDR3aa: ASSKDGTQETQTQY

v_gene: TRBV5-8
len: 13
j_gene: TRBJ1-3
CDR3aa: ASSLGELSGNTIY

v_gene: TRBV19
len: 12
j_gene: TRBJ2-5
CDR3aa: AGLAGDYQETQY

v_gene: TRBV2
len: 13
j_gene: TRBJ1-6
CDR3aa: ASSGREGRGAPLH

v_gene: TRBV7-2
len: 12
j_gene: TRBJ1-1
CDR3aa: ASSLVSERVEAF

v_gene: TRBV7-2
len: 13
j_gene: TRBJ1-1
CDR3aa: ASSAREAGASEEF

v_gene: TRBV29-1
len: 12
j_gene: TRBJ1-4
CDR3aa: SAHQGTANEKLF

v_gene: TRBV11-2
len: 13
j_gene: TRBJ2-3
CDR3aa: ASSFGTGGTDTQY

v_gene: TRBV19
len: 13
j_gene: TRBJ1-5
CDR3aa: ASRKGQGFGQPQH

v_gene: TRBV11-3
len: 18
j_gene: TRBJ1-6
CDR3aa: ASSLVGQGSGQTYNSPLH

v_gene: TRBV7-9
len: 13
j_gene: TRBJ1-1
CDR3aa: ASSAREIMDFEAF

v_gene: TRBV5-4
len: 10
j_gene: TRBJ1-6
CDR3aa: ASSLSLPPLH

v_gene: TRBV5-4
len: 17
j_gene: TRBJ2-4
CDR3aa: ASSRETEMGRLAKNIQY

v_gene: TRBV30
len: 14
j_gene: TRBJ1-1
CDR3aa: AWGIFRGLLNTEAF

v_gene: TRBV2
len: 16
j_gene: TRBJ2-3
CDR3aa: ASSEGITGTSGADTQY

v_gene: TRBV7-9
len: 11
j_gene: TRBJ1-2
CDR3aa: ASSLAPGDGYT

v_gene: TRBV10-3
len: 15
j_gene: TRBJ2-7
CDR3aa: ASSRRLAGGRSGEQY

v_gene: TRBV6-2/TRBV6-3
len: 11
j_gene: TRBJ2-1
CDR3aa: ASSYESVAEQF

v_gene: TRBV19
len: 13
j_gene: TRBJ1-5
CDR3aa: ASSMLGTDQGPQH

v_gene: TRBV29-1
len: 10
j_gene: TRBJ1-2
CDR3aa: SATVRNYGYT

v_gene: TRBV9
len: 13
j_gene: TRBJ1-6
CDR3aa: ASSVAGSSYEQFH

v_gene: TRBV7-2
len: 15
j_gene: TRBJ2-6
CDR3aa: ASSPPGPGTGAQVLT

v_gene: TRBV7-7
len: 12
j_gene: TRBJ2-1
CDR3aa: ASSLGPRGSSYE

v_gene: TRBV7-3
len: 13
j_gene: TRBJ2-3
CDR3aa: ASSLTLAGVDTQY

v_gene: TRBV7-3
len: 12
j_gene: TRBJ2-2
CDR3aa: ASSPKGREQDFG

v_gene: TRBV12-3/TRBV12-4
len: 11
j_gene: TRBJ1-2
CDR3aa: ASSLPQGYGYT

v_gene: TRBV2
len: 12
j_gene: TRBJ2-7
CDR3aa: ASSYAGTAVEHY

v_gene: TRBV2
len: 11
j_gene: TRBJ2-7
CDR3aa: ASSLRGGYAQY